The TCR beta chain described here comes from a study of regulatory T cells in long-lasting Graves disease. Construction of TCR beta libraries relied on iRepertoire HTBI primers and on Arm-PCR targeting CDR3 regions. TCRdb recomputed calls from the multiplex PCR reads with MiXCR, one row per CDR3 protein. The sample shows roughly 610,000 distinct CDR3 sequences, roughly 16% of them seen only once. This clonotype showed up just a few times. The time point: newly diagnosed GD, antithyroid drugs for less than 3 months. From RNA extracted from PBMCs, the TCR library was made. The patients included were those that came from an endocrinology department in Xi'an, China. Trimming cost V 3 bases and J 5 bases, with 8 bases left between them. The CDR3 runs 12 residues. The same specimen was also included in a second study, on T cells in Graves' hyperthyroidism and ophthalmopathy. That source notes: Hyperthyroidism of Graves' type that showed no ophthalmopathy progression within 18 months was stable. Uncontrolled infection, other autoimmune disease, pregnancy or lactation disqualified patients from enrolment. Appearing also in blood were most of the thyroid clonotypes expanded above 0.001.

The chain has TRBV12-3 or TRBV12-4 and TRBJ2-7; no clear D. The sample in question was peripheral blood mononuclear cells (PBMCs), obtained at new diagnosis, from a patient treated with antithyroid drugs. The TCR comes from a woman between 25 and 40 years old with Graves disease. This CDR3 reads CASSFAGDEQYF. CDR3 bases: TGTGCCAGCAGTTTCGCTGGGGACGAGCAGTACTTC.